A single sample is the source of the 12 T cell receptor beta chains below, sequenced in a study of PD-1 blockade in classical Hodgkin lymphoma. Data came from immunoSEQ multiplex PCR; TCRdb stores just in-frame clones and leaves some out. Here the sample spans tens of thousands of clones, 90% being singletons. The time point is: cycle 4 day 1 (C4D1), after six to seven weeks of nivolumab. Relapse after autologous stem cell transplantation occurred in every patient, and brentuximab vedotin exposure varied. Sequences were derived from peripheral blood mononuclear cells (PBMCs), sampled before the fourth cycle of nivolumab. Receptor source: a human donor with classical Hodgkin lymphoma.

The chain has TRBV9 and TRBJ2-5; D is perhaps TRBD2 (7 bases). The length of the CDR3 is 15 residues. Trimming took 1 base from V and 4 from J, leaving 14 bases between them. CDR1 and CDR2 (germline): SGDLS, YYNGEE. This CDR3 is CASSVSGGAPETQYF. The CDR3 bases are TGTGCCAGCAGCGTAAGTGGGGGGGCCCCAGAGACCCAGTACTTC.

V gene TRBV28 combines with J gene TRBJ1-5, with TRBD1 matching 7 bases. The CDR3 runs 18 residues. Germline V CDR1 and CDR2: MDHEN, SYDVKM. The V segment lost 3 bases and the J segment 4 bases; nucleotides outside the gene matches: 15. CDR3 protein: CASSFASRTGRGNQPQHF. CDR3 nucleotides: TGTGCCAGCAGTTTCGCTAGCCGGACAGGCCGAGGGAATCAGCCCCAGCATTTT.

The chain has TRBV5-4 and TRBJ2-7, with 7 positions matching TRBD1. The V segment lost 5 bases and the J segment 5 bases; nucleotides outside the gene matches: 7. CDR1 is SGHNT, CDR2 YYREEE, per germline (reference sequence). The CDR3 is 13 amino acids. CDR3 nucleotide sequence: TGTGCCAGCAGTCGACAGGGATTGAACGAGCAGTACTTC. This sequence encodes CASSRQGLNEQYF.

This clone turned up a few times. DNA of the CDR3: TGTGCCAGTAGTATACCTTCGGGACAGGTTTATGGCTACACCTTC. Protein sequence: CASSIPSGQVYGYTF. The chain carries TRBV19 and TRBJ1-2, with 8 bases fitting TRBD1. Germline-derived CDR1 and CDR2 are LNHDA and SQIVND (reference sequence). The CDR3 contains 15 residues. The V and J ends lost 2 bases and 5 bases, in that order; junction bases with no gene match: 7.

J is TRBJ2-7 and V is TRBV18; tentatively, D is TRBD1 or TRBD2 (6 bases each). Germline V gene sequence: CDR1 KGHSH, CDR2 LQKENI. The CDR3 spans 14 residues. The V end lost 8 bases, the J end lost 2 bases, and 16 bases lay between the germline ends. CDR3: CASAQRGTPYEQYF. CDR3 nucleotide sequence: TGTGCCAGCGCCCAACGCGGGACACCCTACGAGCAGTACTTC.

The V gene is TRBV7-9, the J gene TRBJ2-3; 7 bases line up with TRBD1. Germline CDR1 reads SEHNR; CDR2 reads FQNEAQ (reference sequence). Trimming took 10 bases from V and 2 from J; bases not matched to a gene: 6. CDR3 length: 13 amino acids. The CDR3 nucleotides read TGTGCCACCGGGACAGTTAACACAGATACGCAGTATTTT. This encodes CATGTVNTDTQYF.

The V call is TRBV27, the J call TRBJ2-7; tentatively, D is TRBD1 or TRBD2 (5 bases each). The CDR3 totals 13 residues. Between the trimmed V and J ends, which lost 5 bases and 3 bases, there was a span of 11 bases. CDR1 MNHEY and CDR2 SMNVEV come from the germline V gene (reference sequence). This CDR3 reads CASSHGGSYEQYF. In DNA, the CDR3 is TGTGCCAGCAGTCATGGGGGAAGCTACGAGCAGTACTTC.

CDR3 in DNA: TGTGCCAGCAGCACAATCCCGTTATTAGGGGGAAGGAACGAGCAGTACTTC. Translated, it gives CASSTIPLLGGRNEQYF. The chain joins TRBV2 to TRBJ2-7; maybe TRBD1 (6 bases). V dropped 6 bases and J dropped 5 bases, with 26 bases sitting between them. This CDR3 has 17 amino acids. Germline CDR1 is SNHLY and CDR2 is FYNNEI. The full variable domain, completed using reference TRBV2 and TRBJ2-7, is EPEVTQTPSHQVTQMGQEVILRCVPISNHLYFYWYRQILGQKVEFLVSFYNNEISEKSEIFDDQFSVERPDGSNFTLKIRSTKLEDSAMYFCASSTIPLLGGRNEQYFGPGTRLTVT.

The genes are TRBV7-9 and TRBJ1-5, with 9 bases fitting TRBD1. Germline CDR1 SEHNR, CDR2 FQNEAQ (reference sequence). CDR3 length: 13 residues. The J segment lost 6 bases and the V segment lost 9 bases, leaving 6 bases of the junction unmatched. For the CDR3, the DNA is TGTGCCAGTGGGGGGACAGGGACTCAGCCCCAGCATTTT. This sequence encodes CASGGTGTQPQHF.

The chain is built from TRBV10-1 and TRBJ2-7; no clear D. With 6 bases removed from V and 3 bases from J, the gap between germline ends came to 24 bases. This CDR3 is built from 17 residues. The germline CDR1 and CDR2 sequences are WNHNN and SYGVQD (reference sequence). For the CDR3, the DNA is TGCGCCAGCAGCTCTATCCGGTTGACTCCGGCCAACTACGAGCAGTACTTC. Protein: CASSSIRLTPANYEQYF.

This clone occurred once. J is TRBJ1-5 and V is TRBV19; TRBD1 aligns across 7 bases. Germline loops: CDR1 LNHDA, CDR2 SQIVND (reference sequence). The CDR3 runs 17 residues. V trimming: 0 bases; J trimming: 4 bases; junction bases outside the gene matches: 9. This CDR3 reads CASSIDPRQGSNQPQHF. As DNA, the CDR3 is TGTGCCAGTAGTATAGATCCTCGACAGGGATCTAATCAGCCCCAGCATTTT.

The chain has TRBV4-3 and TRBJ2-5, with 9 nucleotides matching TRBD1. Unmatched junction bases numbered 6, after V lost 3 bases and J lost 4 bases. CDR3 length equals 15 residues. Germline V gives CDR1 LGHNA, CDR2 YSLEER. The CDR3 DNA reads TGCGCCAGCAGCCAGGACACAGGGGGCGGAGAGACCCAGTACTTC. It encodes CASSQDTGGGETQYF.